These T cell receptor beta chains were read from a single sample in a study of shared clonotypes between healthy human individuals. Sequenced by immunoSEQ multiplex PCR; TCRdb stores in-frame clones only, minus some. The profile shows hundreds of thousands of clones, around 96% of them singletons. Sequenced: naive CD8+ T cells sorted from blood. These receptors all stem from a woman younger than 45 in good health. The CDR3 runs from the conserved cysteine through the conserved F or W. The order of the fields is V gene, D gene, CDR3 length, J gene, clone size, CDR3 protein, CDR3 DNA. A D gene is named only where the DNA matches it firmly. Size values are once, few and many counts, or a class for expanded clones, and some rows have none.

>TRBV4-2|NA|13|TRBJ1-1|few
CASSPRTGTEAFF
TGTGCCAGCAGCCCACGGACCGGGACCGAAGCTTTCTTT
>TRBV7-9|TRBD1|15|TRBJ1-5|NA
CASSPQGAGNQPQHF
TGTGCCAGCAGTCCCCAGGGGGCTGGCAATCAGCCCCAGCATTTT
>TRBV29-1|NA|14|TRBJ1-2|NA
CSVRITDFNYGYTF
TGCAGCGTTCGAATTACAGATTTTAACTATGGCTACACCTTC
>TRBV27|TRBD1|13|TRBJ1-1|few
CASGTGASTEAFF
TGTGCCAGCGGAACAGGGGCTAGCACTGAAGCTTTCTTT
>TRBV27|TRBD1|14|TRBJ2-7|NA
CASSFAAGGYEQYF
TGTGCCAGCAGTTTTGCCGCAGGGGGCTACGAGCAGTACTTC
>TRBV19|NA|14|TRBJ2-2|NA
CASIGGEGAGELFF
TGTGCCAGTATTGGGGGGGAGGGGGCCGGGGAGCTGTTTTTT
>TRBV29-1|TRBD1|14|TRBJ2-1|NA
CSGEGTGKYNEQFF
TGCAGCGGGGAAGGGACAGGGAAATACAATGAGCAGTTCTTC
>TRBV18|NA|15|TRBJ2-7|NA
CASSPSGTRSYEQYF
TGTGCCAGCTCACCAAGTGGGACACGCTCCTACGAGCAGTACTTC
>TRBV2|NA|12|TRBJ1-1|NA
CASGRKSTEAFF
TGTGCCAGCGGGAGAAAGAGCACTGAAGCTTTCTTT
>TRBV27|NA|15|TRBJ1-5|NA
CASSLSGTLFQPQHF
TGTGCCAGCAGTCTGTCCGGGACATTATTTCAGCCCCAGCATTTT
>TRBV2|TRBD1|18|TRBJ2-5|once
CASSVSRRTGETEETQYF
TGTGCCAGCAGTGTGAGTAGAAGGACAGGGGAGACGGAAGAGACCCAGTACTTC
>TRBV28|NA|15|TRBJ2-1|NA
CASSFQGNSYNEQFF
TGTGCCAGCAGTTTCCAGGGGAACTCCTACAATGAGCAGTTCTTC
>TRBV27|NA|15|TRBJ1-5|NA
CASSLGAGVIQPQHF
TGTGCCAGCAGTTTAGGGGCGGGGGTGATTCAGCCCCAGCATTTT
>TRBV4-1|NA|13|TRBJ2-7|NA
CASSQDRGYEQYF
TGCGCCAGCAGCCAAGATCGGGGCTACGAGCAGTACTTC
>TRBV4-1|TRBD1|15|TRBJ1-5|NA
CASSQDRQGGQPQHF
TGCGCCAGCAGCCAAGATCGCCAGGGGGGTCAGCCCCAGCATTTT
>TRBV27|TRBD1|17|TRBJ1-2|NA
CASSSAPHRGINYGYTF
TGTGCCAGCAGTTCCGCCCCACACAGGGGTATTAACTATGGCTACACCTTC